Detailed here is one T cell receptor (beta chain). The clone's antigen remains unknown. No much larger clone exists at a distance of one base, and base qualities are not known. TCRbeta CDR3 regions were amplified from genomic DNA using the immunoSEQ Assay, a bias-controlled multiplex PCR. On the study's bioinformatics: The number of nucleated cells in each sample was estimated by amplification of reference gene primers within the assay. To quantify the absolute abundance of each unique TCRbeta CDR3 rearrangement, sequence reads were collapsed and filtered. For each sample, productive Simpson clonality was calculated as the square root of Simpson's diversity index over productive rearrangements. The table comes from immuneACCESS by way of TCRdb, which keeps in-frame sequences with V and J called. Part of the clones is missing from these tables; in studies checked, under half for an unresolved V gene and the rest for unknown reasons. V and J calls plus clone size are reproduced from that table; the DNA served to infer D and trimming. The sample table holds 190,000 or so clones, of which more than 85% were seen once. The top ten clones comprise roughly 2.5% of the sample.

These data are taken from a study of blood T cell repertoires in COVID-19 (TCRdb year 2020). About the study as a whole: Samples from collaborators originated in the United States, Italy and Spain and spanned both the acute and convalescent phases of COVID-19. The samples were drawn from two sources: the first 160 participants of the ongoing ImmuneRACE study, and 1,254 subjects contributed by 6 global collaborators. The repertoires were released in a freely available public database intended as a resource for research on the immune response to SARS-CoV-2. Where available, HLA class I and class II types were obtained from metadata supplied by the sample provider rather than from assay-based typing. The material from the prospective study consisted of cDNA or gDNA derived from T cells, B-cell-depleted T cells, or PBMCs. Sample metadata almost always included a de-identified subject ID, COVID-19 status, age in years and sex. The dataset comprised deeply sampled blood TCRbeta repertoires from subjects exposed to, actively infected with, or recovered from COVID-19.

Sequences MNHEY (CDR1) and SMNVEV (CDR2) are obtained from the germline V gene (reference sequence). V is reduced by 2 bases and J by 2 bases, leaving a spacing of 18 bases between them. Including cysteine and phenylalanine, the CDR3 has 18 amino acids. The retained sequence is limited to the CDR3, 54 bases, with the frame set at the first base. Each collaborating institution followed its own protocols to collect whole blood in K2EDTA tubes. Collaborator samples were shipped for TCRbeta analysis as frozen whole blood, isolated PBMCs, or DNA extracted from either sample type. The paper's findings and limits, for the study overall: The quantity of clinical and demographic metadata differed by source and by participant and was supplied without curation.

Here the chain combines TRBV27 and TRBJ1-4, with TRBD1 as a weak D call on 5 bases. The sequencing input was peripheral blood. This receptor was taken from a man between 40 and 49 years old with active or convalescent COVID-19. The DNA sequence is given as TGTGCCAGCAGTTTAAGGCGGGGGTCGGGGCGTACTAATGAAAAACTGTTTTTT. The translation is CASSLRRGSGRTNEKLFF. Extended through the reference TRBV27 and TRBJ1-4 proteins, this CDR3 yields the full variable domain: EAQVTQNPRYLITVTGKKLTVTCSQNMNHEYMSWYRQDPGLGLRQIYYSMNVEVTDKGDVPEGYKVSRKEKRNFPLILESPSPNQTSLYFCASSLRRGSGRTNEKLFFGSGTQLSVL.